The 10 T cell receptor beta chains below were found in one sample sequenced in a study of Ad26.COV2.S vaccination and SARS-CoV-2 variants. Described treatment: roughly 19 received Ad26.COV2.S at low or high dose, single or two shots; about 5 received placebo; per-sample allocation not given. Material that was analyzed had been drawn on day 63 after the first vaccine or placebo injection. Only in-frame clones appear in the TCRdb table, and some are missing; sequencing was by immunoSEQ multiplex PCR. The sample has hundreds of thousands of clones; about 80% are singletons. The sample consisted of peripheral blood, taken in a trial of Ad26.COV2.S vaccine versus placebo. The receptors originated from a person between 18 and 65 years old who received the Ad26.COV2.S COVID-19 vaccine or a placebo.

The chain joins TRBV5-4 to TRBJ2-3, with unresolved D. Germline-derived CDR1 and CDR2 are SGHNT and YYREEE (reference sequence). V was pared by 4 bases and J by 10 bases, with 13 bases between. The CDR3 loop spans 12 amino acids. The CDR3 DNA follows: TGTGCCAGCAGCGCATCCTCGAACGCGCAGTATTTT. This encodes CASSASSNAQYF.

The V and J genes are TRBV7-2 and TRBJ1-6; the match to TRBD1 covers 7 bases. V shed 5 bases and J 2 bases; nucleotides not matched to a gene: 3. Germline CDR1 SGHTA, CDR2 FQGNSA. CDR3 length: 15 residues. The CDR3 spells CASSQGQAYNSPLHF. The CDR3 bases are TGTGCCAGCAGCCAAGGACAGGCCTATAATTCACCCCTCCACTTT.

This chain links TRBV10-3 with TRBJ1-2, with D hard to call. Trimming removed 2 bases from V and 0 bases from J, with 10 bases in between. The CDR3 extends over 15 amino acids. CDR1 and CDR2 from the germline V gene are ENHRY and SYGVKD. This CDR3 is CAISETAAANYGYTF. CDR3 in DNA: TGTGCCATCAGTGAGACAGCTGCAGCTAACTATGGCTACACCTTC.

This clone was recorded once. CDR3 sequence: CASSYPQGAEAFF. Written as DNA, the CDR3 is TGTGCCAGCAGTTACCCACAGGGGGCTGAAGCTTTCTTT. The chain uses TRBV6-5 and TRBJ1-1, with TRBD1 matching over 8 bases. CDR1 and CDR2 from the germline V gene are MNHEY and SVGAGI. V lost 2 bases and J lost 6; bases outside the gene matches: 2. The CDR3 extends over 13 amino acids.

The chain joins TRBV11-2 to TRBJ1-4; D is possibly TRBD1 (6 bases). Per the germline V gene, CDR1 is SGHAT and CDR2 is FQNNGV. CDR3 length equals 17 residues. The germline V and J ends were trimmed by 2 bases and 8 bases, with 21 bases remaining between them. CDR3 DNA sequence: TGTGCCAGCAGCTTATTTTTGATTCCAGGGGAAGGCGAAAAACTGTTTTTT. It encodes CASSLFLIPGEGEKLFF.

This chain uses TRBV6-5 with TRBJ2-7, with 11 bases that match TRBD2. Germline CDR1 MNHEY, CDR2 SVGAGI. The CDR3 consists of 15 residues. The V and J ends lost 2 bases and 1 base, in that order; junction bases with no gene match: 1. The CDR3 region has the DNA TGTGCCAGCAGTTACGCTAGCGGGGGGTCCTACGAGCAGTACTTC. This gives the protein CASSYASGGSYEQYF.

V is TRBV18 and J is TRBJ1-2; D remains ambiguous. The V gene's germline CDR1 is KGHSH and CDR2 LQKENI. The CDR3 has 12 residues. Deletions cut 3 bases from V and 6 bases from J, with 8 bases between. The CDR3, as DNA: TGTGCCAGCTCACCGGATACAAATGGCTACACCTTC. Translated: CASSPDTNGYTF.

CDR3 residues: CASSRLRGLGTEAFF. In nucleotides, the CDR3 is TGCGCCAGCAGCCGCCTCAGGGGGCTAGGGACTGAAGCTTTCTTT. The chain links TRBV4-1 to TRBJ1-1; TRBD1 matches at 8 bases. Germline values: CDR1 MGHRA, CDR2 YSYEKL. Unmatched junction bases numbered 9, after V lost 4 bases and J lost 5 bases. The CDR3 sequence is 15 residues long.

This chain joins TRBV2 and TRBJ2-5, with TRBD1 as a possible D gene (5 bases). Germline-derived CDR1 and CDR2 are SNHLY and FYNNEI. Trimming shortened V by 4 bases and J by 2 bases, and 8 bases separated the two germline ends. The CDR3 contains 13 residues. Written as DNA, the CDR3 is TGTGCCAGCAGTGGAAACAGGCAAGAGACCCAGTACTTC. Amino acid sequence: CASSGNRQETQYF.

In nucleotides, the CDR3 is TGTGCCAGCAGTTACTCTCCAAACCAAGAGACCCAGTACTTC. As protein: CASSYSPNQETQYF. V gene TRBV6-5 combines with J gene TRBJ2-5; unclear D gene. The germline V gene encodes CDR1 MNHEY and CDR2 SVGAGI. V lost 0 bases and J lost 0, with 5 bases in between. The CDR3 length is 14 residues.